This record concerns one T cell receptor (beta chain) sequence. The data were obtained in a study of blood T cell repertoires in COVID-19. How the authors handled the data: Amplification with reference gene primers provided the estimates of nucleated cell counts. Only in-frame clones appear in the TCRdb table, and some are missing; sequencing was by immunoSEQ multiplex PCR. V and J calls plus clone size are reproduced from that table; the DNA served to infer D and trimming. This repertoire shows fewer than 350,000 clones, about 85% found once; its top ten account for 2.5%. The CDR3 loop spans 13 amino acids. V dropped 10 bases and J dropped 9; count of bases not matched to a gene: 9. Germline CDR1 is MNHEY and CDR2 is SVGAGI. Participants came from roughly 25 US areas, aged roughly 18 to 89 years.

Material: PBMCs or T cells enriched from blood (not recorded which). This TCR came from a woman in her 50s who had recovered from COVID-19. V usage is TRBV6-5 and J usage is TRBJ1-6, with 7 nucleotides matching TRBD1. The CDR3 bases are TGTGCCACCCAGACAGGGATCTCTTCACCCCTCCACTTT. Its protein is CATQTGISSPLHF.